The present entry profiles one T cell receptor beta chain with its context. The sample holds many counts of this clonotype. The specificity of this receptor is unknown. No base-level quality is on record; no much larger clone is a single base apart. The data derive from a study of identical twins (dated by TCRdb to the mid-2010s). Some background on the complete study: TCR alpha and beta repertoires from monozygotic twins, unrelated adults of various ages and cord blood were deep-sequenced to test whether fetal clonotypes persist. To rule out contamination, replicate twin experiments were performed at different times with different library preparation protocols. Here is what the overall study found, with its caveats: Zero-insertion analyses could be partly confounded by invariant T cells such as MAIT and iNKT, although diverse VJ usage argued against such confounding for most clonotypes. Compared with coincidental sharing between unrelated individuals, an excess of low generation-probability sequences was observed among out-of-frame TCR alpha sequences shared between twins. Because the same donors could not be followed over many years, the conclusions depended on cross-sectional statistical analysis. Fewer insertions were carried by abundant cord blood beta clonotypes; a weaker similar trend was observed in young adult naive repertoires, while no such trend was observed in memory repertoires. The excess sharing between twins in beta out-of-frame sequences was weaker because fewer shared sequences reduced the signal-to-noise ratio. Out-of-frame TCR alpha sharing in monozygotic twins was systematically underestimated by recombination models, whereas sharing between unrelated individuals was in agreement with the recombination models.

Every donor in the study was a healthy Caucasian. Three pairs of female monozygotic twins, all aged about 18 to 29 years, were included in the twin cohort. Peripheral blood mononuclear cells were the source from which RNA for the TCR libraries was isolated. The CDR3, cysteine through phenylalanine, is 14 amino acids long. The retained sequence is limited to the CDR3, 42 bases, with the frame set at the first base. The germline V gene (reference sequence) provides CDR1 LGHDT and CDR2 YNNKEL. The germline ends are 8 bases apart after V is trimmed by 0 bases and J by 5 bases. Libraries were constructed by 5' RACE. Instrument on record: Illumina HiSeq 2000. A universal primer binding site was introduced by template switching, and a unique molecular identifier was present in the final cDNA, enabling accurate counting of TCR cDNA molecules. Specific primers in the conserved constant-segment region were used to synthesize first-strand cDNA for the TCR alpha and beta chains. Each cDNA library was double barcoded, with a SMART-Mk sample barcode plus Illumina barcodes, to control for contamination. TruSeq adapter sequences, together with Illumina sample barcodes, were added in two successive PCR steps. The Illumina HiSeq platform was used with custom primers to sequence TCR alpha and beta cDNA libraries. The source study handled its data this way. MiGEC processed the raw reads to extract unique molecular identifiers, while MiXCR was used to determine the CDR3 positions. Recombination models were inferred per individual with the repgenHMM and IGoR tools using an EM algorithm. The tcR package in R was used for shared clonotype analysis, with sharing normalized by the product of cloneset sizes. Out-of-frame nonproductive sequences were analyzed to study raw recombination free of thymic and clonal selection effects. The public reads were reprocessed in TCRdb via fastp at Q25 and MiXCR, keeping in-frame beta chains. Each CDR3 protein gets just one entry, which takes the most common genes and DNA from the rows behind it. What appears here as the V and J calls and clone size reflects TCRdb's work, not the paper's. The sample data list about 890,000 distinct CDR3 sequences, and 9% to 15% of these were observed just once. About 1.6% of the sample is in the top ten clones.

These data are also associated with another study on yellow fever vaccine responses in identical twins. As described in the second report: According to the authors, in identical twins the way T cells responded to vaccination appeared partly convergent and partly personalized. The study precisely tracked vaccine-responding T cell clones in identical twins.

Recombination connected TRBV3-1 to TRBJ2-1; 5 matching bases give a weak D call of TRBD1. The sequencing sample was made of PBMCs. The sequence was collected from a woman aged 18-29 years in good health. The encoded CDR3 is CASSQEGRDNEQFF. The DNA reads as follows: TGTGCCAGCAGCCAAGAGGGCAGGGACAATGAGCAGTTCTTC.